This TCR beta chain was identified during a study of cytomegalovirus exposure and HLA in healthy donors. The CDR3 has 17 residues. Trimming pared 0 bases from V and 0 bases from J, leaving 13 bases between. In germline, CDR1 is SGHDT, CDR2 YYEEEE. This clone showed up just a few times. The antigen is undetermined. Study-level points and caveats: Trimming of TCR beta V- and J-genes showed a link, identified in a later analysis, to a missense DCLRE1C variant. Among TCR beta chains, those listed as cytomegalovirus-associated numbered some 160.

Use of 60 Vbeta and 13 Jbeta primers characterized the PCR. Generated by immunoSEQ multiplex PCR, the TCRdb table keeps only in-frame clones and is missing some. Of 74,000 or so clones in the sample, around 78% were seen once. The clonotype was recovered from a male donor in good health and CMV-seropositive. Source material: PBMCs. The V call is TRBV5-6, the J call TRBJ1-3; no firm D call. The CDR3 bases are TGTGCCAGCAGCTTGGGCGGCAGACTCCTCTCTGGAAACACCATATATTTT. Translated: CASSLGGRLLSGNTIYF. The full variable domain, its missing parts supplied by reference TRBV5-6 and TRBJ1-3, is DAGVTQSPTHLIKTRGQQVTLRCSPKSGHDTVSWYQQALGQGPQFIFQYYEEEERQRGNFPDRFSGHQFPNYSSELNVNALLLGDSALYLCASSLGGRLLSGNTIYFGEGSWLTVV.